What follows describes a single T cell receptor (beta chain). Vbeta (60) and Jbeta (13) primers were used in the PCR. Data came from immunoSEQ multiplex PCR; TCRdb stores just in-frame clones and leaves some out. Found here are 65,000 to 100,000 clones, around 79% of them singletons; the top ten hold about 15%. In germline, CDR1 is SNHLY, CDR2 FYNNEI. V lost 7 bases and J lost 9, with 16 bases in between. This CDR3 region has 13 residues. The data are from a study of cytomegalovirus exposure and HLA in healthy donors. This TCR came from a woman aged 40 to 50 in good health and CMV-seropositive. What was sequenced was PBMCs. This rearrangement joins TRBV2 to TRBJ2-1, with D perhaps matching TRBD1 (5 bases). The CDR3 bases are TGTGCCAGCACCTTGACAGAAAAAGGTGAGCAGTTCTTC. Protein: CASTLTEKGEQFF.